This T cell receptor (beta chain) was retrieved from a study of blood T cell repertoires in COVID-19. For the study at large: Samples representing acute and convalescent COVID-19 were sourced from the United States, Italy and Spain.

Some clones are missing from TCRdb's copy, which holds only in-frame ones; the method was immunoSEQ multiplex PCR. Here the sample spans 300,000 to 450,000 clones, around 92% being singletons. V was pared by 6 bases and J by 5 bases, with 20 bases between. The CDR3 is made up of 16 amino acids. The germline CDR1 and CDR2 sequences are MNHNS and SASEGT. The V call is TRBV6-1, the J call TRBJ2-1; possible D gene TRBD2, 6 bases. The clonotype was recovered from a woman in her twenties or thirties with COVID-19, enrolled during active disease. Sequencing was done on a sample of peripheral blood. Written as DNA, the CDR3 is TGTGCCAGCAGCGAATTATCGCTAGCGATAAACAATGAGCAGTTCTTC. Translation: CASSELSLAINNEQFF.